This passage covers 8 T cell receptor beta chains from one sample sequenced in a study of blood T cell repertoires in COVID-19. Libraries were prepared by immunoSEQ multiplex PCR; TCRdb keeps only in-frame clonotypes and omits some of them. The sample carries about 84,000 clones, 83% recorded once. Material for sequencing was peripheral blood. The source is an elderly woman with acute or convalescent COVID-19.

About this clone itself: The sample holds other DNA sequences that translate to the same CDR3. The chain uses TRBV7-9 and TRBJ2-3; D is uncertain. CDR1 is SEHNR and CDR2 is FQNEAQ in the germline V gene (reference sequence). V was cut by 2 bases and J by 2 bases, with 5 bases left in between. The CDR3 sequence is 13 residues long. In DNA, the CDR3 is TGTGCCAGCAGCTTAACAACCACAGATACGCAGTATTTT. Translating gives CASSLTTTDTQYF.

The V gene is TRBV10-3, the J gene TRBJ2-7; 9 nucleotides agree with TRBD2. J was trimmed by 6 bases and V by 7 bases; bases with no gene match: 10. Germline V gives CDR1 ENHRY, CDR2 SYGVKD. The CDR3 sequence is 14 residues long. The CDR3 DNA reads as TGTGCCATCACCCCGGGACTAGCCGCTACCGAGCAGTACTTC. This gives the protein CAITPGLAATEQYF.

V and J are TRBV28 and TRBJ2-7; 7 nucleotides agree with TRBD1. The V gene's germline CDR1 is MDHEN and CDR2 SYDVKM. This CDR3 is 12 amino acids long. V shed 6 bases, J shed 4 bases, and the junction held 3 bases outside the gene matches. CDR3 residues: CASRFRGYEQYF. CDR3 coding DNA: TGTGCCAGCAGATTCAGGGGGTACGAGCAGTACTTC.

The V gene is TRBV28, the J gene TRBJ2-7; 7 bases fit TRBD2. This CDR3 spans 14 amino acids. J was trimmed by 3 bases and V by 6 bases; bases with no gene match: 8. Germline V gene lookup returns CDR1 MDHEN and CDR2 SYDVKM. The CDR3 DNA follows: TGTGCCAGCAGACCTCAGGGAGGGCACTACGAGCAGTACTTC. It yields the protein CASRPQGGHYEQYF.

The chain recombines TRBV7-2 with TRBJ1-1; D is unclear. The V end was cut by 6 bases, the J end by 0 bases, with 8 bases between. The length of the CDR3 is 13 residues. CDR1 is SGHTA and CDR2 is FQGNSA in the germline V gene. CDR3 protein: CASRFLMNTEAFF. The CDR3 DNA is TGTGCCAGCAGATTCCTAATGAACACTGAAGCTTTCTTT.

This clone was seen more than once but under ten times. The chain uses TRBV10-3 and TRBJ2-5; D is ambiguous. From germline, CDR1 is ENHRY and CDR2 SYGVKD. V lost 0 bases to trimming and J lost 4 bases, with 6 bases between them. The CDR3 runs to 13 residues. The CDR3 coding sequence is TGTGCCATCAGTGAGTCGACTCTAGAGACCCAGTACTTC. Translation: CAISESTLETQYF.

The DNA of the CDR3 is TGTGCCAGCAACGGGGGGGGCGTCTCAGATACGCAGTATTTT. This translates into CASNGGGVSDTQYF. The chain employs TRBV6-5 and TRBJ2-3; 8 nucleotides match TRBD2. V was clipped by 7 bases and J by 4 bases; unmatched bases: 7. This CDR3 is 14 amino acids long. Per germline, CDR1 MNHEY and CDR2 SVGAGI.

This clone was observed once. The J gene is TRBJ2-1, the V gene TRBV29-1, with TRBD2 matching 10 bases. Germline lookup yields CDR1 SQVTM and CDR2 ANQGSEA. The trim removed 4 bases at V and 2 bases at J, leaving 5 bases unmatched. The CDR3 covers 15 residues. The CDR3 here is CSVGSGLAAYNEQFF. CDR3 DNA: TGCAGCGTTGGTAGCGGACTAGCGGCCTACAATGAGCAGTTCTTC.